This passage covers 20 T cell receptor beta chains from one sample sequenced in a study of a mutant IDH1 vaccine in newly diagnosed glioma. Profiling relied on immunoSEQ multiplex PCR, and the TCRdb table lists in-frame clones only, not all of them. The data hold approximately 92,000 clones, with roughly 85% observed a single time. Time point: baseline, week 1 (first vaccination visit). Treatment: pre-vaccination baseline after standard-of-care therapy. Sequencing was performed on PBMCs, taken from a glioma patient treated with radiotherapy, temozolomide or both. The receptors were gathered from a woman in her forties or fifties with glioma.

V is TRBV2 and J is TRBJ1-2; D remains unclear. Looked up from germline, CDR1 is SNHLY and CDR2 is FYNNEI. CDR3 length: 15 residues. Trimming took 4 bases from V and 6 from J, leaving 18 bases between them. DNA for the CDR3: TGTGCCAGCAGTGGACGAACCCATCATCGAGATGGCTACACCTTC. Protein sequence: CASSGRTHHRDGYTF.

This rearrangement joins TRBV2 to TRBJ1-5; D gene ambiguous. The germline CDR1 and CDR2 sequences are SNHLY and FYNNEI. CDR3 length: 15 amino acids. Trimming shortened V by 2 bases and J by 1 base, and 9 bases separated the two germline ends. The CDR3 sequence is CASSESRGSNQPQHF. The CDR3 DNA reads as TGTGCCAGCAGTGAAAGCAGAGGCAGCAATCAGCCCCAGCATTTT.

The chain links TRBV10-3 to TRBJ2-5; 14 bases line up with TRBD2. The V gene end was trimmed by 3 bases and the J gene end by 5 bases; junction bases not matched to a gene: 5. CDR1 is ENHRY and CDR2 is SYGVKD in the germline V gene. CDR3 length: 16 residues. This chain's CDR3 is CAISDPTSGGAETQYF. The CDR3 nucleotides read TGTGCCATCAGTGACCCGACTAGCGGGGGGGCGGAGACCCAGTACTTC.

This chain uses TRBV28 with TRBJ1-1; TRBD1 might be the D (5 bases). V lost 3 bases, J lost 8 bases, and 19 bases lay in between. Germline lookup yields CDR1 MDHEN and CDR2 SYDVKM. The length of the CDR3 is 15 residues. CDR3 in amino acids: CASSLTDPGRREAFF. As DNA, the CDR3 is TGTGCCAGCAGTTTGACAGACCCTGGGCGTAGGGAAGCTTTCTTT. Based on the CDR3 plus reference TRBV28 and TRBJ1-1, the full variable domain is DVKVTQSSRYLVKRTGEKVFLECVQDMDHENMFWYRQDPGLGLRLIYFSYDVKMKEKGDIPEGYSVSREKKERFSLILESASTNQTSMYLCASSLTDPGRREAFFGQGTRLTVV.

V gene TRBV5-5 combines with J gene TRBJ2-1; 10 bases map to TRBD2. Germline lookup yields CDR1 SGHKS and CDR2 YYEKEE (reference sequence). The CDR3 length is 15 residues. V lost 0 bases to trimming and J lost 14 bases; unmatched junction nucleotides: 11. The CDR3 coding sequence is TGTGCCAGCAGCTTGGGAATCCAGCGGGGGGGCTTGAAGTTCTTC. Amino acid sequence: CASSLGIQRGGLKFF.

The chain combines TRBV21-1 with TRBJ2-7; TRBD1, the table's D call, was not compared with the DNA. TRBV21-1 is annotated as a pseudogene. The CDR3 has 14 residues. In DNA, the CDR3 is TGTGCCAGCAGCAAAGACAGGAGATCCTACGAGCAGTACTTC. Its protein is CASSKDRRSYEQYF.

The V gene is TRBV5-6, the J gene TRBJ2-7, with D unresolved. Trimming shortened V by 0 bases and J by 0 bases, and 4 bases separated the two germline ends. CDR3 length: 13 residues. Germline V CDR1 and CDR2: SGHDT, YYEEEE. The CDR3 nucleotides read TGTGCCAGCAGCTTGGACAACTCCTACGAGCAGTACTTC. This sequence encodes CASSLDNSYEQYF.

This clone was found a few times. The chain has TRBV5-1 and TRBJ2-7; tentative D call: TRBD2 (6 bases). Per the germline V gene, CDR1 is SGHRS and CDR2 is YFSETQ. V shed 4 bases and J shed 2 bases, with 13 bases lying between them. This CDR3 region has 14 residues. In DNA, the CDR3 is TGCGCCAGCAGCGTGGGGGGAAGGACCTACGAGCAGTACTTC. Translating gives CASSVGGRTYEQYF.

This clone has just one count. The chain carries TRBV9 and TRBJ1-1; D remains ambiguous. The CDR3 consists of 14 residues. Deletions cut 4 bases from V and 11 bases from J, with 21 bases between. CDR1 SGDLS and CDR2 YYNGEE come from the germline V gene. The CDR3 here is CASSPHSGTLHAFF. The CDR3 DNA sequence: TGTGCCAGCAGCCCCCACAGCGGCACCCTCCACGCTTTCTTT.

The chain carries TRBV7-9 and TRBJ2-3, with D maybe TRBD1 (6 bases). The V end lost 5 bases, the J end lost 0 bases, and 21 bases lay between the germline ends. The germline V gene encodes CDR1 SEHNR and CDR2 FQNEAQ (reference sequence). This CDR3 comprises 18 residues. This CDR3 is CASSDRGSGGRSTDTQYF. CDR3 in DNA: TGTGCCAGCAGCGATAGAGGCTCTGGGGGCAGGAGCACAGATACGCAGTATTTT.

This chain uses TRBV5-1 with TRBJ1-1, with TRBD1 matching 7 bases. The germline gives CDR1 SGHRS, CDR2 YFSETQ. V trimming: 7 bases; J trimming: 1 base; junction bases outside the gene matches: 7. The CDR3 runs 14 residues. CDR3 loop: CASWTGRGNTEAFF. The CDR3 bases are TGCGCCAGCTGGACAGGTCGCGGGAACACTGAAGCTTTCTTT.

The genes are TRBV4-1 and TRBJ1-4, with D possibly being TRBD1 (6 bases). V shed 2 bases and J shed 6 bases, with 10 bases lying between them. CDR1 is MGHRA, CDR2 YSYEKL, per germline. The CDR3 spans 14 residues. CDR3 DNA: TGCGCCAGCAGCCAACTGGGGGCCTATGAAAAACTGTTTTTT. This translates into CASSQLGAYEKLFF.

The chain recombines TRBV6-1 with TRBJ2-6; TRBD1 aligns across 9 bases. Losses at the gene ends were 2 bases for V and 1 base for J; bases not matched to a gene: 6. Germline-derived CDR1 and CDR2 are MNHNS and SASEGT. CDR3 length: 18 residues. In nucleotides, the CDR3 is TGTGCCAGCAGTGAACAGGGGACAGGGTCTTCTGGGGCCAACGTCCTGACTTTC. It yields the protein CASSEQGTGSSGANVLTF.

The chain carries TRBV5-4 and TRBJ1-1; D remains unclear. This CDR3 is built from 15 residues. The V end was cut by 1 base, the J end by 3 bases, with 13 bases between. Germline V gene sequence: CDR1 SGHNT, CDR2 YYREEE (reference sequence). The CDR3 loop reads CASSLTVGGDTEAFF. In DNA, the CDR3 is TGTGCCAGCAGCTTGACGGTGGGCGGGGACACTGAAGCTTTCTTT.

The chain is built from TRBV7-9 and TRBJ2-2; 7 nucleotides align to TRBD1. The CDR3 consists of 16 residues. Germline loops: CDR1 SEHNR, CDR2 FQNEAQ (reference sequence). Germline trimming cut 5 bases from V and 8 bases from J; bases unmatched to any gene: 14. CDR3 in DNA: TGTGCCAGCAGCCTCAGCGCGACAGGGATTGAGGGGGAGCTGTTTTTT. Encoded protein: CASSLSATGIEGELFF.

The chain uses TRBV5-5 and TRBJ2-1; weak D call: TRBD2 (6 bases). V was pared by 4 bases and J by 1 base, with 12 bases between. From germline, CDR1 is SGHKS and CDR2 YYEKEE (reference sequence). There are 15 residues in the CDR3. This CDR3 is CASSPSGGSYNEQFF. In DNA form, the CDR3 reads TGTGCCAGCAGCCCTTCTGGGGGGTCCTACAATGAGCAGTTCTTC.

The chain links TRBV7-9 to TRBJ2-2, with D possibly matching TRBD1 (6 bases). Germline values: CDR1 SEHNR, CDR2 FQNEAQ (reference sequence). The V end was cut by 5 bases, the J end by 4 bases, with 20 bases between. CDR3 length: 17 amino acids. CDR3 amino acids: CASSQTLISRGTGELFF. CDR3 DNA: TGTGCCAGCAGCCAAACCCTAATCTCCAGGGGCACCGGGGAGCTGTTTTTT.

The chain's CDR3 is CASAQAVNYGYTF. The CDR3 DNA reads TGTGCCAGCGCCCAAGCGGTTAACTATGGCTACACCTTC. The chain recombines TRBV4-2 with TRBJ1-2; D uncertain. The CDR3 has 13 amino acids. Trimming took off 8 bases at V and 1 base at J, with 11 bases between the two ends. Germline values: CDR1 LGHNA, CDR2 YNFKEQ.

V and J are TRBV7-3 and TRBJ1-2; TRBD1 matches 11 bases. The CDR3 consists of 17 residues. Germline-derived CDR1 and CDR2 are SGHTA and FQGTGA. With V trimmed by 5 bases and J by 8 bases, 16 bases remained unmatched. The CDR3 protein is CASSPTGPDRGPGGYTF. CDR3 nucleotide sequence: TGTGCCAGCAGCCCAACAGGGCCGGACAGGGGGCCGGGAGGCTACACCTTC. Drawing the rest from reference TRBV7-3 and TRBJ1-2, the complete variable domain is GAGVSQTPSNKVTEKGKYVELRCDPISGHTALYWYRQSLGQGPEFLIYFQGTGAADDSGLPNDRFFAVRPEGSVSTLKIQRTERGDSAVYLCASSPTGPDRGPGGYTFGSGTRLTVV.

The chain employs TRBV9 and TRBJ1-1; D gene ambiguous. CDR1 is SGDLS and CDR2 is YYNGEE in the germline V gene. The ends were cut back, 0 bases at V and 8 bases at J, with 11 bases in the middle. The CDR3 extends over 13 amino acids. The CDR3 DNA reads TGTGCCAGCAGCGTAGTACCCGAAAAGGAAGCTTTCTTT. Protein sequence: CASSVVPEKEAFF.